This TCR beta chain was identified in a study of control samples from healthy donors and cancer patients. The ends were cut back, 4 bases at V and 0 bases at J, with 13 bases in the middle. The CDR3 length is 15 residues. Germline V gene lookup returns CDR1 LGHDT and CDR2 YNNKEL (reference sequence). TCRdb's table, derived via immunoSEQ multiplex PCR, lists solely in-frame clones and lacks some. The table includes about 140,000 clones, around nine tenths detected once. The rearrangement uses TRBV3-1 (or the pseudogene TRBV3-2) and TRBJ2-7; perhaps TRBD1 as D (6 bases). The receptor's source is a man younger than 45 in good health. Sequencing used blood. The CDR3 DNA sequence: TGTGCCAGCAGCCTAGACCTGGACAGCTCCTACGAGCAGTACTTC. Protein sequence: CASSLDLDSSYEQYF.